This is a list of T cell receptor beta chains from one sample in a study of T-cell reconstitution after alpha-beta-depleted transplantation in children. From the PCR reads, TCRdb called clonotypes with MiXCR, one entry per CDR3 protein. The data contain over 400,000 distinct CDR3 sequences, over 40% of them seen just once; the ten biggest clones take up under 35%. The sequencing used PBMCs, collected before TCRalphabeta/CD19-depleted stem cell transplant. The source of these receptors is a girl under 10 years old with aplastic anemia, due to receive a stem cell transplant. Each CDR3 is given with its conserved first and last residue. D genes are given only for firm matches. Rows give clone size only sometimes, using once, few, many, or a class for an expanded clone.

TRBD1	.	TRBJ2-7	TRBV4-1	CASSQDNRGKTYEQYF	TGCGCCAGCAGCCAAGATAACAGGGGGAAGACCTACGAGCAGTACTTC
TRBD2	.	TRBJ2-1	TRBV7-2	CASSLVAGVSSYNEQFF	TGTGCCAGCAGCTTAGTAGCGGGGGTCAGCTCCTACAATGAGCAGTTCTTC
TRBD1	.	TRBJ2-7	TRBV27	CASSNRGARHEQYF	TGTGCCAGCAGTAACAGGGGGGCGCGGCACGAGCAGTACTTC
.	many	TRBJ2-7	TRBV29-1	CSVEDPTGLSYEQYF	TGCAGCGTTGAAGACCCCACAGGCCTCTCCTACGAGCAGTACTTC
.	.	TRBJ2-1	TRBV30	CAWSVEGLGYNEQFF	TGTGCCTGGAGTGTAGAGGGTCTGGGGTACAATGAGCAGTTCTTC
.	many	TRBJ1-3	TRBV6-2/TRBV6-3	CATKGIQTSGNTIYF	TGTGCCACCAAGGGAATACAGACCTCTGGAAACACCATATATTTT
.	few	TRBJ2-1	TRBV3-1	CASSQVVLAVYNEQFF	TGTGCCAGCAGCCAAGTCGTACTGGCGGTCTACAATGAGCAGTTCTTC
.	many	TRBJ2-3	TRBV3-1	CASSQVRGGSDTQYF	TGTGCCAGCAGCCAAGTCCGAGGAGGTTCGGATACGCAGTATTTT
.	.	TRBJ2-7	TRBV7-2	CASNIGGYEQYF	TGTGCCAGCAACATAGGGGGCTACGAGCAGTACTTC
.	.	TRBJ2-1	TRBV7-6	CASSSYSGHHKNEQFF	TGTGCCAGCAGCTCTTACTCCGGCCACCATAAAAATGAGCAGTTCTTC
.	few	TRBJ1-5	TRBV20-1	CSATPGGNQPQHF	TGCAGTGCCACTCCCGGGGGGAATCAGCCCCAGCATTTT
.	once	TRBJ2-3	TRBV20-1	CSAVVGNRGDTQYF	TGCAGTGCGGTCGTCGGGAATAGAGGAGATACGCAGTATTTT
TRBD1	once	TRBJ2-1	TRBV3-1	CASSRDRVGDEQFF	TGTGCCAGCAGCCGGGACAGGGTTGGCGATGAGCAGTTCTTC
.	.	TRBJ2-3	TRBV7-6	CASSLTGREADTQYF	TGTGCCAGCAGCTTGACTGGCAGGGAGGCAGATACGCAGTATTTT
.	.	TRBJ1-1	TRBV5-1	CASSLEYAALEAFF	TGCGCCAGCAGCTTGGAGTATGCTGCCCTTGAAGCTTTCTTT
.	few	TRBJ2-3	TRBV20-1	CSARSIQASPFGADTQYF	TGCAGTGCTAGATCCATCCAAGCTAGCCCATTCGGGGCAGATACGCAGTATTTT
.	many	TRBJ1-1	TRBV28	CASSLSRQGTEAFF	TGTGCCAGCAGTTTAAGCAGGCAGGGCACTGAAGCTTTCTTT
.	.	TRBJ2-5	TRBV11-2	CASSLSRGRETQYF	TGTGCCAGCAGCTTAAGCAGGGGGAGGGAGACCCAGTACTTC
.	.	TRBJ2-7	TRBV12-3/TRBV12-4	CASSLRGQTDEQYF	TGTGCCAGCAGTTTAAGGGGCCAGACCGACGAGCAGTACTTC
TRBD1	.	TRBJ2-3	TRBV7-9	CASSTNRGTDTQYF	TGTGCCAGCAGCACCAACAGGGGAACAGATACGCAGTATTTT
TRBD2	many	TRBJ2-7	TRBV29-1	CSVYGLAGEGYEQYF	TGCAGCGTTTACGGACTAGCGGGAGAAGGCTACGAGCAGTACTTC
TRBD1	many	TRBJ2-7	TRBV7-6	CASSLAQGGAYEQYF	TGTGCCAGCAGCTTAGCGCAAGGGGGCGCCTACGAGCAGTACTTC
TRBD2	.	TRBJ2-5	TRBV14	CASSQDPGGIEETQYF	TGTGCCAGCAGCCAAGACCCGGGAGGGATCGAAGAGACCCAGTACTTC
TRBD2	.	TRBJ2-1	TRBV2	CASSEALAGDNEQFF	TGTGCCAGCAGTGAAGCACTAGCGGGAGACAATGAGCAGTTCTTC
TRBD2	many	TRBJ2-3	TRBV12-3/TRBV12-4	CASSRLAGVADTQYF	TGTGCCAGCAGCCGACTAGCGGGAGTTGCAGATACGCAGTATTTT
.	many	TRBJ2-7	TRBV7-6	CASSPAGQGDYEQYF	TGTGCCAGCAGCCCCGCCGGGCAGGGAGACTACGAGCAGTACTTC
TRBD1	few	TRBJ2-5	TRBV11-3	CASSLDREEETQYF	TGTGCCAGCAGCCTGGACAGGGAAGAGGAGACCCAGTACTTC
TRBD1	.	TRBJ1-2	TRBV5-6	CASSVRTGGKDYCYTF	TGTGCCAGCAGCGTCCGGACAGGGGGCAAGGACTATTGCTACACCTTC
TRBD2	.	TRBJ2-7	TRBV15	CATSGTSGSSYEQYF	TGTGCCACCAGTGGGACTAGCGGGAGCTCCTACGAGCAGTACTTC
TRBD1	.	TRBJ2-1	TRBV5-1	CASSSLGTGDFRTQNEQFF	TGCGCCAGCAGCTCACTCGGGACAGGAGACTTTCGGACTCAAAATGAGCAGTTCTTC
.	few	TRBJ1-2	TRBV5-1	CASSPGQGGYGYTF	TGCGCCAGCAGCCCGGGCCAGGGAGGCTATGGCTACACCTTC
.	few	TRBJ2-4	TRBV27	CASASLQGIFRDIQYF	TGTGCCAGCGCTTCTCTCCAGGGGATCTTTAGGGACATTCAGTACTTC
.	.	TRBJ2-3	TRBV5-1	CASSPSSGPDVDTQYF	TGCGCCAGCAGCCCCAGCAGCGGCCCAGATGTAGATACGCAGTATTTT
TRBD2	few	TRBJ2-1	TRBV7-2	CASSLAIGGGAFEQFF	TGTGCCAGCAGCTTAGCGATAGGCGGGGGGGCCTTTGAGCAGTTCTTC
.	many	TRBJ2-5	TRBV14	CASSQVRGSETQYF	TGTGCCAGCAGCCAAGTTCGCGGATCAGAGACCCAGTACTTC
TRBD2	few	TRBJ2-3	TRBV20-1	CSARGGLAEEKSTDTQYF	TGCAGTGCTAGGGGGGGACTAGCGGAGGAAAAGTCCACAGATACGCAGTATTTT
.	many	TRBJ2-1	TRBV20-1	CSAGSWGAGEQFF	TGCAGTGCTGGGAGCTGGGGGGCGGGTGAGCAGTTCTTC
TRBD1	.	TRBJ2-3	TRBV7-8	CASSPRQGTDTQYF	TGTGCCAGCAGCCCGCGACAGGGAACAGATACGCAGTATTTT
.	few	TRBJ1-2	TRBV6-1	CASRLTGSYGYTF	TGTGCCAGCAGACTCACAGGGTCCTATGGCTACACCTTC
TRBD2	.	TRBJ2-3	TRBV30	CAWSRSGRGTDTQYF	TGTGCCTGGAGCCGTAGCGGGAGAGGGACAGATACGCAGTATTTT
.	.	TRBJ1-1	TRBV20-1	CSARSGGENTEAFF	TGCAGTGCTAGATCCGGGGGCGAGAACACTGAAGCTTTCTTT
TRBD1	.	TRBJ2-7	TRBV20-1	CSANSRQGTYEQYF	TGCAGTGCCAACTCCAGACAGGGGACTTACGAGCAGTACTTC
.	.	TRBJ1-1	TRBV4-1	CASSPREGLNTEAFF	TGCGCCAGCAGCCCCCGGGAGGGCTTGAACACTGAAGCTTTCTTT
.	many	TRBJ2-2	TRBV3-1	CASYRENTGELFF	TGTGCCTCATACAGGGAAAACACCGGGGAGCTGTTTTTT
.	.	TRBJ2-5	TRBV3-1	CASSHEPGRRKTQYF	TGTGCCAGCAGCCATGAACCGGGACGACGGAAGACCCAGTACTTC
TRBD2	.	TRBJ2-1	TRBV3-1	CASSQSTSGGPGIQFF	TGTGCCAGCAGCCAAAGCACTAGCGGGGGGCCAGGGATCCAGTTCTTC
TRBD2	many	TRBJ2-1	TRBV27	CASSLGREVDEQFF	TGTGCCAGCAGTTTGGGGCGGGAGGTGGATGAGCAGTTCTTC
TRBD2	.	TRBJ2-2	TRBV3-1	CASSQDGGGAGELFF	TGTGCCAGCAGCCAAGACGGCGGGGGGGCCGGGGAGCTGTTTTTT
TRBD1	few	TRBJ2-7	TRBV20-1	CSARKGAPHEQYF	TGCAGTGCTAGAAAGGGGGCGCCCCACGAGCAGTACTTC
TRBD2	.	TRBJ2-3	TRBV15	CATSDGRLAGITDTQYF	TGTGCCACCAGCGATGGCAGACTAGCGGGGATCACAGATACGCAGTATTTT
TRBD2	.	TRBJ2-7	TRBV30	CAVTRGRLAGIGEQYF	TGTGCTGTAACCCGGGGTAGGCTAGCGGGAATCGGCGAGCAGTACTTC
.	few	TRBJ2-7	TRBV5-1	CASSPETGRVSYEQYF	TGCGCCAGCAGCCCGGAGACAGGGAGGGTCTCCTACGAGCAGTACTTC
TRBD2	many	TRBJ2-1	TRBV7-3	CASSLGLAGQNEQFF	TGTGCCAGCAGCTTGGGACTAGCGGGCCAGAATGAGCAGTTCTTC
TRBD1	.	TRBJ2-7	TRBV10-3	CAITIQGAFNEQYF	TGTGCCATCACTATACAGGGGGCGTTTAACGAGCAGTACTTC
.	.	TRBJ2-1	TRBV5-1	CASSLGGSEVYNEQFF	TGCGCCAGCAGCTTGGGGGGCAGCGAGGTCTACAATGAGCAGTTCTTC
.	.	TRBJ2-5	TRBV28	CASSFFYNRYF	TGTGCCAGCAGTTTTTTCTATAATAGGTACTTC
.	.	TRBJ1-1	TRBV12-3/TRBV12-4	CASSLPPGTEAFF	TGTGCCAGCAGTTTACCCCCCGGGACGGAAGCTTTCTTT
TRBD2	.	TRBJ2-1	TRBV28	CASSLSGLAGYNEQFF	TGTGCCAGCAGTTTATCGGGACTAGCGGGATACAATGAGCAGTTCTTC
.	once	TRBJ2-7	TRBV7-9	CASSPKDGSYEQYF	TGTGCCAGCAGCCCTAAAGACGGATCCTACGAGCAGTACTTC
TRBD1	.	TRBJ2-6	TRBV5-5	CASSLGTGGPGANVLTF	TGTGCCAGCAGCTTGGGGACAGGGGGGCCTGGGGCCAACGTCCTGACTTTC